These 3 T cell receptor beta chains were sequenced from one sample in a study of cytomegalovirus exposure and HLA in healthy donors. In the PCR, 60 Vbeta and 13 Jbeta primers were used. Libraries were prepared by immunoSEQ multiplex PCR; TCRdb keeps only in-frame clonotypes and omits some of them. The table includes roughly 87,000 clones, 79% detected once. Source material: PBMCs. All receptors derive from a woman in her thirties or forties in good health and CMV-seropositive.

This clone was picked up one time. This chain joins TRBV28 and TRBJ1-1; D unclear. CDR1 and CDR2 (germline): MDHEN, SYDVKM. This CDR3 is 13 amino acids long. V was cut by 3 bases and J by 0 bases, with 5 bases left in between. CDR3 sequence (DNA): TGTGCCAGCAGTTTCCCCGTGAACACTGAAGCTTTCTTT. Its protein is CASSFPVNTEAFF.

The CDR3 DNA reads TGTGCCAGTAGTCCGACAGGGCGGGAAACTGAAGCTTTCTTT. Its protein product is CASSPTGRETEAFF. V usage is TRBV19 and J usage is TRBJ1-1; TRBD1 aligns across 7 bases. CDR1 and CDR2 from the germline V gene are LNHDA and SQIVND (reference sequence). V dropped 5 bases and J dropped 5; count of bases not matched to a gene: 8. There are 14 residues in the CDR3.

In nucleotides, the CDR3 is TGTGCTAGTGGTCAGACAGGGAGCCGTGAAGGCTACACCTTC. This gives the protein CASGQTGSREGYTF. The genes are TRBV12-5 and TRBJ1-2, with 7 positions matching TRBD1. In germline, CDR1 is LGHNT, CDR2 FRNRAP. CDR3 length: 14 residues. V shed 5 bases, J shed 8 bases, and the junction held 11 bases outside the gene matches.